Presented here are 2 T cell receptor beta chains from one specimen sequenced in a study of shared clonotypes between healthy human individuals. Data came from immunoSEQ multiplex PCR; TCRdb stores just in-frame clones and leaves some out. The sample lists some 2.1 million clones; roughly 94% were seen once. The sequencing sample was made of naive CD4+ T cells sorted from blood. Sample subset: CD45RA+ positively selected. The receptor set was obtained from a young man in good health.

V is TRBV27 and J is TRBJ2-7; 12 nucleotides agree with TRBD2. CDR1 is MNHEY, CDR2 SMNVEV, per germline (reference sequence). The V gene end was trimmed by 0 bases and the J gene end by 3 bases; junction bases not matched to a gene: 6. This CDR3 region has 17 residues. The CDR3 DNA follows: TGTGCCAGCAGTTTATCGGGGGGACTAGCGGGCCTCTACGAGCAGTACTTC. Translating it yields CASSLSGGLAGLYEQYF.

The chain employs TRBV2 and TRBJ2-1; 8 bases are shared with TRBD2. This CDR3 comprises 14 residues. Germline loops: CDR1 SNHLY, CDR2 FYNNEI. V lost 2 bases to trimming and J lost 3 bases; unmatched junction nucleotides: 0. In nucleotides, the CDR3 is TGTGCCAGCAGTGAACTAGCGGGCTACAATGAGCAGTTCTTC. Protein sequence: CASSELAGYNEQFF.